What follows are 32 T cell receptor beta chains derived from one specimen sequenced in a study of shared clonotypes between healthy human individuals. Some clones are missing from TCRdb's copy, which holds only in-frame ones; the method was immunoSEQ multiplex PCR. The sample shows just over 2,000,000 clones, 85% to 95% of them seen only once. Sequenced material: naive CD4+ T cells sorted from blood. Subset given: CD45RA+ positively selected. Every receptor here comes from a man between 18 and 35 years old in good health.

The V gene is TRBV30, the J gene TRBJ1-2; no definite D call. CDR3 length: 13 amino acids. Germline CDR1 reads GTSNPN; CDR2 reads SVGIG (reference sequence). Deletions cut 2 bases from V and 4 bases from J, with 11 bases between. The CDR3 loop reads CAWSLEHPYGYTF. CDR3 coding DNA: TGTGCCTGGAGTCTTGAACACCCCTATGGCTACACCTTC.

This chain links TRBV6-6 with TRBJ1-2; possible D gene TRBD1, 5 bases. V was clipped by 7 bases and J by 4 bases, with 10 bases between them. The length of the CDR3 is 12 residues. Germline V lookup: CDR1 MNHNY, CDR2 SVGAGI (reference sequence). CDR3 sequence reads: CASMGVAYGYTF. CDR3 in DNA: TGTGCCAGCATGGGGGTGGCCTATGGCTACACCTTC.

The chain joins TRBV6-6 to TRBJ1-4; perhaps TRBD1 as D (6 bases). V was pared by 4 bases and J by 7 bases, with 10 bases between. The CDR3 has 13 amino acids. CDR1 is MNHNY, CDR2 SVGAGI, per germline (reference sequence). This chain's CDR3 is CASSSGRGEKLFF. The CDR3 coding sequence is TGTGCCAGCAGTTCTGGCAGGGGTGAAAAACTGTTTTTT.

The chain has TRBV5-1 and TRBJ1-2, with TRBD1 identical over 8 bases. Germline V gene sequence: CDR1 SGHRS, CDR2 YFSETQ. Trimming took 5 bases from V and 5 from J; bases not matched to a gene: 5. The length of the CDR3 is 13 residues. The CDR3 DNA reads TGCGCCAGCAGATACGGACAGGGATATGGCTACACCTTC. This codes for CASRYGQGYGYTF.

The rearrangement joins TRBV7-9 to TRBJ2-3, with 7 bases lining up with TRBD1. V lost 5 bases and J lost 4; bases outside the gene matches: 3. Per germline, CDR1 SEHNR and CDR2 FQNEAQ (reference sequence). This CDR3 is 13 amino acids long. CDR3 residues: CASSRGQADTQYF. As DNA, the CDR3 is TGTGCCAGCAGCCGTGGACAGGCAGATACGCAGTATTTT.

This chain uses TRBV7-9 with TRBJ1-1; 8 bases are shared with TRBD1. V was clipped by 5 bases and J by 2 bases; unmatched bases: 4. This CDR3 has 14 amino acids. From germline, CDR1 is SEHNR and CDR2 FQNEAQ (reference sequence). The CDR3 region is CASSAGQVNTEAFF. The CDR3 region has the DNA TGTGCCAGCAGCGCGGGACAGGTAAACACTGAAGCTTTCTTT.

The chain has TRBV5-1 and TRBJ1-2, with TRBD1 as a possible D gene (6 bases). V was shortened by 0 bases and J by 4 bases, with 13 bases between the two germline ends. Germline V gene data show CDR1 as SGHRS and CDR2 as YFSETQ. The CDR3 is made up of 15 amino acids. DNA for the CDR3: TGCGCCAGCAGCTTGGGGGACATCGGGCGCTATGGCTACACCTTC. Translation gives CASSLGDIGRYGYTF. Drawing the rest from reference TRBV5-1 and TRBJ1-2, the complete variable domain is KAGVTQTPRYLIKTRGQQVTLSCSPISGHRSVSWYQQTPGQGLQFLFEYFSETQRNKGNFPGRFSGRQFSNSRSEMNVSTLELGDSALYLCASSLGDIGRYGYTFGSGTRLTVV.

This chain uses TRBV15 with TRBJ1-2; 8 bases align to TRBD1. The CDR3 runs 16 residues. Germline CDR1 LNHNV, CDR2 YYDKDF (reference sequence). After removal of 1 base from V and 6 bases from J, the junction contained 10 bases not matched to a gene. CDR3 protein: CATSRATPGGADGYTF. Written as DNA, the CDR3 is TGTGCCACCAGCAGAGCTACCCCAGGGGGCGCAGATGGCTACACCTTC.

The V gene is TRBV5-1, the J gene TRBJ2-5; D may be TRBD2 (7 bases). Germline V gene lookup returns CDR1 SGHRS and CDR2 YFSETQ. This CDR3 spans 14 amino acids. Trimming pared 1 base from V and 4 bases from J, leaving 11 bases between. The CDR3 region has the DNA TGCGCCAGCAGCTTGATGGGGGGGCCAGAGACCCAGTACTTC. As protein: CASSLMGGPETQYF. The full variable domain, with the rest looked up from reference TRBV5-1 and TRBJ2-5, is KAGVTQTPRYLIKTRGQQVTLSCSPISGHRSVSWYQQTPGQGLQFLFEYFSETQRNKGNFPGRFSGRQFSNSRSEMNVSTLELGDSALYLCASSLMGGPETQYFGPGTRLLVL.

The CDR3 here is CASKETDNQPQHF. Written as DNA, the CDR3 is TGTGCCAGCAAAGAGACGGACAATCAGCCCCAGCATTTT. The V call is TRBV19, the J call TRBJ1-5, with D hard to call. Germline V CDR1 and CDR2: LNHDA, SQIVND (reference sequence). Trimming pared 9 bases from V and 3 bases from J, leaving 12 bases between. The length of the CDR3 is 13 residues.

This rearrangement joins TRBV9 to TRBJ2-2; TRBD2 agrees at 13 bases. The CDR3 sequence is 17 residues long. V lost 4 bases and J lost 4; bases outside the gene matches: 7. The germline gives CDR1 SGDLS, CDR2 YYNGEE. The CDR3 DNA is TGTGCCAGCAGCCCCAGAGGACTAGCGGGAGTCACCGGGGAGCTGTTTTTT. Translated, it gives CASSPRGLAGVTGELFF.

The rearrangement links TRBV10-3 to TRBJ1-3, with 7 bases identical to TRBD1. Germline trimming cut 6 bases from V and 0 bases from J; bases unmatched to any gene: 2. CDR3 length: 14 amino acids. CDR1 ENHRY and CDR2 SYGVKD come from the germline V gene. CDR3 in DNA: TGTGCCATCAGCTCAGGGGGCTCTGGAAACACCATATATTTT. This codes for CAISSGGSGNTIYF.

The V call is TRBV7-2, the J call TRBJ2-7; TRBD2 matches at 8 bases. The CDR3 length is 15 residues. Losses at the gene ends were 4 bases for V and 3 bases for J; bases not matched to a gene: 8. CDR1 is SGHTA and CDR2 is FQGNSA in the germline V gene. Written as DNA, the CDR3 is TGTGCCAGCAGCTCCCAAGTTAGCGGGAACTACGAGCAGTACTTC. As protein: CASSSQVSGNYEQYF. The full variable domain, completed using reference TRBV7-2 and TRBJ2-7, is GAGVSQSPSNKVTEKGKDVELRCDPISGHTALYWYRQSLGQGLEFLIYFQGNSAPDKSGLPSDRFSAERTGGSVSTLTIQRTQQEDSAVYLCASSSQVSGNYEQYFGPGTRLTVT.

The chain links TRBV14 to TRBJ1-1; D might be TRBD1 (5 bases). The CDR3 is made up of 13 amino acids. V lost 1 base and J lost 10, with 13 bases in between. Germline-derived CDR1 and CDR2 are SGHDN and FVKESK. Here the CDR3 reads CASSQGLGRGAFF. The CDR3 region has the DNA TGTGCCAGCAGCCAAGGATTGGGGAGGGGAGCTTTCTTT. Supplemented by reference TRBV14 and TRBJ1-1, the full variable domain reads EAGVTQFPSHSVIEKGQTVTLRCDPISGHDNLYWYRRVMGKEIKFLLHFVKESKQDESGMPNNRFLAERTGGTYSTLKVQPAELEDSGVYFCASSQGLGRGAFFGQGTRLTVV.

The V gene is TRBV5-4, the J gene TRBJ2-7, with unresolved D. From germline, CDR1 is SGHNT and CDR2 YYREEE (reference sequence). The CDR3 extends over 13 amino acids. The V end lost 1 base, the J end lost 3 bases, and 8 bases lay between the germline ends. CDR3 nucleotide sequence: TGTGCCAGCAGCTTGTCCTATCGCTACGAGCAGTACTTC. Translation: CASSLSYRYEQYF.

Turning to this clone: This CDR3 is also generated by other DNA sequences in the sample. In DNA form, the CDR3 reads TGTGCCATCAGTGAGTCGCCAGGGGTGAACACTGAAGCTTTCTTT. As protein: CAISESPGVNTEAFF. The chain uses TRBV10-3 and TRBJ1-1; perhaps TRBD1 as D (6 bases). Trimming cost V 0 bases and J 0 bases, with 8 bases left between them. Germline V gives CDR1 ENHRY, CDR2 SYGVKD. This CDR3 has 15 residues.

The chain uses TRBV29-1 and TRBJ2-3; 8 bases match TRBD1. The V gene's germline CDR1 is SQVTM and CDR2 ANQGSEA. There are 15 residues in the CDR3. Trimming took 1 base from V and 6 from J; bases not matched to a gene: 9. Here the CDR3 DNA reads TGCAGCGTTGAAGCGGATGCAGGGGGCAGGGATACGCAGTATTTT. Its protein is CSVEADAGGRDTQYF.

The V and J genes are TRBV2 and TRBJ1-1, with D perhaps matching TRBD1 (5 bases). Trimming removed 6 bases at V and 4 bases at J, with 12 bases between. Germline CDR1 reads SNHLY; CDR2 reads FYNNEI. This CDR3 spans 13 amino acids. CDR3 sequence reads: CASSFYRPTEAFF. CDR3 DNA sequence: TGTGCCAGCAGCTTCTACAGGCCCACTGAAGCTTTCTTT.

As regards this clone: The identical CDR3 is also encoded by other nucleotide sequences in the sample. The chain is built from TRBV30 and TRBJ1-4; D unclear. Trimming cost V 1 base and J 4 bases, with 7 bases left between them. There are 13 residues in the CDR3. Germline V CDR1 and CDR2: GTSNPN, SVGIG (reference sequence). The CDR3 bases are TGTGCCTGGAGTGGAAGGATTAATGAAAAACTGTTTTTT. Translating gives CAWSGRINEKLFF.

The J gene is TRBJ2-2, the V gene TRBV28; possible D gene TRBD1, 6 bases. This CDR3 is built from 15 residues. Germline assignment: CDR1 MDHEN and CDR2 SYDVKM. Deletions cut 5 bases from V and 7 bases from J, with 17 bases between. The CDR3 sequence is CASSETQGFSGELFF. The CDR3, as DNA: TGTGCCAGCAGTGAAACCCAGGGGTTCAGCGGGGAGCTGTTTTTT.

This chain joins TRBV30 and TRBJ1-5, with a tentative D call TRBD1 (6 bases). CDR1 and CDR2 from the germline V gene are GTSNPN and SVGIG (reference sequence). The CDR3 has 13 residues. Trimming took off 4 bases at V and 3 bases at J, with 10 bases between the two ends. CDR3 coding DNA: TGTGCCTGGAAGGGGGGAATCAATCAGCCCCAGCATTTT. This sequence encodes CAWKGGINQPQHF.

V and J are TRBV5-1 and TRBJ2-2; 7 bases fit TRBD1. V shed 1 base, J shed 5 bases, and the junction held 5 bases outside the gene matches. This CDR3 contains 15 residues. Germline CDR1 reads SGHRS; CDR2 reads YFSETQ. CDR3 bases: TGCGCCAGCAGCTTGCGGGGCAGGGGGACCGGGGAGCTGTTTTTT. Its protein is CASSLRGRGTGELFF.

This chain uses TRBV30 with TRBJ2-2; 9 bases fit TRBD1. V lost 3 bases to trimming and J lost 4 bases; unmatched junction nucleotides: 9. The CDR3 spans 16 residues. CDR1 is GTSNPN and CDR2 is SVGIG in the germline V gene (reference sequence). CDR3 in amino acids: CAWRSTGTGPTGELFF. The CDR3 DNA follows: TGTGCCTGGAGGTCTACCGGGACAGGGCCCACCGGGGAGCTGTTTTTT. The complete variable domain, with remaining parts taken from reference TRBV30 and TRBJ2-2, reads SQTIHQWPATLVQPVGSPLSLECTVEGTSNPNLYWYRQAAGRGLQLLFYSVGIGQISSEVPQNLSASRPQDRQFILSSKKLLLSDSGFYLCAWRSTGTGPTGELFFGEGSRLTVL.

J is TRBJ2-3 and V is TRBV10-3; 7 bases align to TRBD2. The germline CDR1 and CDR2 sequences are ENHRY and SYGVKD. Losses at the gene ends were 3 bases for V and 4 bases for J; bases not matched to a gene: 10. CDR3 size: 16 residues. CDR3 bases: TGTGCCATCAGTGAACGCGGGGGTGAACCTCCAGATACGCAGTATTTT. The encoded protein is CAISERGGEPPDTQYF.

V is TRBV5-6 and J is TRBJ2-3, with D tentatively TRBD2 (5 bases). Germline V CDR1 and CDR2: SGHDT, YYEEEE. This CDR3 region has 16 residues. Trimming took 0 bases from V and 8 from J, leaving 19 bases between them. CDR3 loop: CASSLVIELGVGTQYF. CDR3 sequence (DNA): TGTGCCAGCAGCTTGGTAATCGAACTGGGAGTCGGTACGCAGTATTTT.

The chain links TRBV5-1 to TRBJ1-5; D ambiguous. The CDR3 extends over 15 amino acids. V was trimmed by 1 base and J by 6 bases, leaving 14 bases between them. The germline V gene encodes CDR1 SGHRS and CDR2 YFSETQ. Here the CDR3 reads CASSLLSGLGQPQHF. CDR3 nucleotide sequence: TGCGCCAGCAGCTTGTTATCCGGTTTAGGTCAGCCCCAGCATTTT.

The rearrangement uses TRBV19 and TRBJ1-5; D is undetermined. The CDR3 runs 13 residues. CDR1 and CDR2 (germline): LNHDA, SQIVND (reference sequence). V gave up 3 bases and J gave up 5 bases, with 8 bases separating them. The CDR3 nucleotides read TGTGCCAGTAGTATTGCCATAGATCAGCCCCAGCATTTT. It encodes CASSIAIDQPQHF.

The V and J genes are TRBV30 and TRBJ2-2; perhaps D is TRBD1 or TRBD2 (5 bases each). CDR3 size: 14 residues. Per the germline V gene, CDR1 is GTSNPN and CDR2 is SVGIG (reference sequence). The germline V and J ends were trimmed by 7 bases and 1 base, with 13 bases remaining between them. CDR3 coding DNA: TGTGCCTCCACCGGGGCCGGGAACACCGGGGAGCTGTTTTTT. Translated, it gives CASTGAGNTGELFF.

This chain uses TRBV14 with TRBJ1-1; D is unclear. V shed 2 bases and J shed 3 bases, with 13 bases lying between them. CDR3 length: 15 residues. CDR1 is SGHDN, CDR2 FVKESK, per germline. The CDR3 nucleotides are TGTGCCAGCAGCCAAAGGACTGTTCTGGACACTGAAGCTTTCTTT. Its translation is CASSQRTVLDTEAFF. The whole variable domain, remainder taken from reference TRBV14 and TRBJ1-1, is EAGVTQFPSHSVIEKGQTVTLRCDPISGHDNLYWYRRVMGKEIKFLLHFVKESKQDESGMPNNRFLAERTGGTYSTLKVQPAELEDSGVYFCASSQRTVLDTEAFFGQGTRLTVV.

The chain links TRBV14 to TRBJ1-3, with no clear D. Germline V gene data show CDR1 as SGHDN and CDR2 as FVKESK. The CDR3 length is 14 residues. V lost 4 bases and J 0 bases, leaving 7 bases between the germline ends. Here the CDR3 reads CASSPTRSGNTIYF. In nucleotides, the CDR3 is TGTGCCAGCAGCCCAACCCGCTCTGGAAACACCATATATTTT.

On this clone: A much bigger clone sits one base away, suggesting this may be a read error. Distinct nucleotide sequences in the sample also encode this CDR3. The chain carries TRBV15 and TRBJ2-7, with TRBD2 as a possible D gene (6 bases). The CDR3 consists of 13 residues. The germline V gene encodes CDR1 LNHNV and CDR2 YYDKDF (reference sequence). CDR3 region: CATSAGSSYEQYF. DNA of the CDR3: TGTGCCACCAGCGCCGGGAGCTCCTACGAACAGTACTTC.

The chain has TRBV5-1 and TRBJ1-5; no definite D call. V lost 0 bases, J lost 1 base, and 11 bases lay in between. The CDR3 runs 16 residues. Germline assignment: CDR1 SGHRS and CDR2 YFSETQ. The CDR3 DNA follows: TGCGCCAGCAGCTTGGGGGATTTGATGAGCAATCAGCCCCAGCATTTT. This translates into CASSLGDLMSNQPQHF. Filled out from reference TRBV5-1 and TRBJ1-5, the complete variable domain reads KAGVTQTPRYLIKTRGQQVTLSCSPISGHRSVSWYQQTPGQGLQFLFEYFSETQRNKGNFPGRFSGRQFSNSRSEMNVSTLELGDSALYLCASSLGDLMSNQPQHFGDGTRLSIL.